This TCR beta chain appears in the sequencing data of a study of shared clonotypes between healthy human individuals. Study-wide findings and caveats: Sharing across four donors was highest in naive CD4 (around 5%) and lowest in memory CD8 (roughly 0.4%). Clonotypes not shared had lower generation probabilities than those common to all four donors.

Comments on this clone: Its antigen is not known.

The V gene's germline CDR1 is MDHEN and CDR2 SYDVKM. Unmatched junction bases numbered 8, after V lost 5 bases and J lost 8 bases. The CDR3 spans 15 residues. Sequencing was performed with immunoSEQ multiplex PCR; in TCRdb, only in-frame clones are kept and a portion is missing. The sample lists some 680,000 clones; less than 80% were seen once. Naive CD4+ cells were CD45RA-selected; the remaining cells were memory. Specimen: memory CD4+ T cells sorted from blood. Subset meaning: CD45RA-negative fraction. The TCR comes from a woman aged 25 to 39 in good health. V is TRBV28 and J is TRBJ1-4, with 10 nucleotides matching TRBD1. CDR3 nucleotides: TGTGCCAGCAGTAATAGACAGGGGGCTTACGAAAAACTGTTTTTT. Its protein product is CASSNRQGAYEKLFF.